Sequencing of this T cell receptor (beta chain) was carried out in a study of human T cells and chemical hapten exposure. Study information: The study sensitized with 2% DPC on an approximately 2 cm by approximately 2 cm patch of upper inner arm skin.

Germline V gene sequence: CDR1 SQVTM, CDR2 ANQGSEA. With 0 bases removed from V and 5 bases from J, the gap between germline ends came to 6 bases. The CDR3 runs 12 residues. Study results and limitations: DPC sensitization did not alter TCRs above 1 in 1000 frequency.

This clonotype was seen ten or more times. Its cognate antigen is unknown. Unique molecular identifiers were affixed to discrete cDNA molecules within the library. TCRdb used MiXCR to reprocess the RACE reads, holding one entry per CDR3 protein. The sample records roughly 200,000 distinct CDR3 sequences, about a fifth being singletons. Time point indicated: patch test 1, 2 weeks after DPC sensitization. The treatment here: therapeutic diphenylcyclopropenone sensitization with weekly scalp DPC. This specimen was whole blood, taken in connection with sensitization to the hapten diphenylcyclopropenone (DPC). The chain couples TRBV29-1 to TRBJ2-3; D is unclear. This receptor was taken from a woman aged 45-65 years with alopecia areata. Some clones in this sample may be carry-over from other donors' samples. In DNA, the CDR3 is TGCAGCGTTGAAGATCAGCAAGATACGCAGTATTTT. The encoded protein is CSVEDQQDTQYF.